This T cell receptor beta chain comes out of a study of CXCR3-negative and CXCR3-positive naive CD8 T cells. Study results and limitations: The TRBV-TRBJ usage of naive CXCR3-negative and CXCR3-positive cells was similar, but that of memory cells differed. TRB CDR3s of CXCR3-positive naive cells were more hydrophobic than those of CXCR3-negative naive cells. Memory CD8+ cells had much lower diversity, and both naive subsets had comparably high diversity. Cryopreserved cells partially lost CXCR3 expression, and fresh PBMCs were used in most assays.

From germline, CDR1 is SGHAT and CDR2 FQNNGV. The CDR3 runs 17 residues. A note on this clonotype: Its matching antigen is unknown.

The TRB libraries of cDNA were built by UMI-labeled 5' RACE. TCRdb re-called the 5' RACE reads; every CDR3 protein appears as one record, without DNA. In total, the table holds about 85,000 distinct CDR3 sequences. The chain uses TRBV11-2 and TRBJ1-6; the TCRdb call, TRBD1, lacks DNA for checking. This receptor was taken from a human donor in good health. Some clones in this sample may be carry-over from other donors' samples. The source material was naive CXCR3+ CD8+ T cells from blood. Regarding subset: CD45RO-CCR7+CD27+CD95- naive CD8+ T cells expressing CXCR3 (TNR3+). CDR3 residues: CASSLDGRGANRSPLHF.